Detailed here is one T cell receptor beta chain. Its antigen is undetermined. The authors ran a second PCR of about 6 to 11 cycles using a sample-barcoded 5' primer and a J-beta primer mix. TCRdb re-derived calls from the 5' RACE reads in MiXCR, one entry per CDR3 protein. The sample has around 970,000 distinct CDR3 sequences, just over 50% seen once. The sample is drawn from a study of blood T cells in healthy people across ages. General study results and limits: TCR beta diversity, measured per million T cells, fell in a roughly linear way with age. Comparison with aged donors showed that long-lived donors had more naive CD4+ cells and higher diversity.

There are 14 residues in the CDR3. Germline loops: CDR1 SGHTA, CDR2 FQGNSA. Trimming removed 3 bases at V and 1 base at J, with 8 bases between. The sequenced material came from blood. The chain uses TRBV7-2 and TRBJ2-3, with unresolved D. The source is a woman aged 55-70 years in good health. The CDR3 bases are TGTGCCAGCAGCTTTGCCCTACGCACAGATACGCAGTATTTT. It translates to CASSFALRTDTQYF.